The sample holds a few counts of the clone carrying this T cell receptor (beta chain). cDNA carried unique molecular identifiers, and a universal primer site was added by template switching. Via MiXCR, TCRdb re-called the 5' RACE reads, giving one row per CDR3 protein. The table shows under 800,000 distinct CDR3 sequences, with 21% occurring only once. V dropped 0 bases and J dropped 4 bases, with 10 bases sitting between them. This CDR3 contains 15 residues. Germline CDR1 is LNHNV and CDR2 is YYDKDF (reference sequence). This specimen comes from a study of identical twins. The same data also contributed to another study, on T cells expressing NK-cell markers. That study reports: The study found these clonotypes also leading the CD3+CD56-NKG2C+ fraction in a few donors.

This TCR was recovered from a woman aged 18-30 years in good health. V and J are TRBV15 and TRBJ2-1; D possibly corresponds to TRBD2 (6 bases). The sequenced material came from PBMCs. In nucleotides, the CDR3 is TGTGCCACCAGCAGAGATCCGGGAGAGTACAATGAGCAGTTCTTC. Translated, it gives CATSRDPGEYNEQFF.